Here is one T cell receptor beta chain with its context. The V and J ends lost 3 bases and 1 base, in that order; junction bases with no gene match: 4. CDR1 KGHSY and CDR2 FQNENV come from the germline V gene. This CDR3 comprises 15 residues. This sample is part of a study of blood T cell repertoires in COVID-19. Study context: COVID-19 samples from acute and convalescent phases originated in the United States, Italy and Spain. PBMCs, B-cell-depleted T cells, or T cells were the source of the cDNA or gDNA that made up the material.

As handled by the study authors: Researchers report that nucleated cell counts were estimated from reference gene primer amplification. Method: immunoSEQ multiplex PCR; TCRdb's copy keeps in-frame clones and lacks some. That table supplies the V and J calls and clone size; D and trimming were determined from the DNA. The sample consists of fewer than 110,000 clones, around 87% of them appearing once. This clonotype was obtained from a young woman with acute or convalescent COVID-19. This rearrangement joins TRBV16 to TRBJ2-7, with 9 bases lining up with TRBD2. The sequencing input was peripheral blood. The CDR3 coding sequence is TGTGCCAGCAGCCAGGGACTAGCCCCTTCCTACGAGCAGTACTTC. Translation gives CASSQGLAPSYEQYF.